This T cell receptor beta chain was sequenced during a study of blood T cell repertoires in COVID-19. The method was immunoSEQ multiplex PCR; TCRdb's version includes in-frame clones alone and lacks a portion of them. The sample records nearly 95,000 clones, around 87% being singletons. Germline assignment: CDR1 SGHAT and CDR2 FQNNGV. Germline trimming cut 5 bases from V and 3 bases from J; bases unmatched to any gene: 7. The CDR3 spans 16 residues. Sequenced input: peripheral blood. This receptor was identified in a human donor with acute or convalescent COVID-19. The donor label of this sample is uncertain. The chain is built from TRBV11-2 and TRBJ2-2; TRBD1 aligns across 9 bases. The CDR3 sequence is CASSPRTGDHTGELFF. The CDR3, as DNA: TGTGCCAGCAGCCCCAGGACAGGGGACCACACCGGGGAGCTGTTTTTT.